This is a list of T cell receptor beta chains from one sample in a study of cytomegalovirus exposure and HLA in healthy donors. Here immunoSEQ multiplex PCR was the method, and the copy in TCRdb shows in-frame clones only, minus some. The sample comprises approximately 150,000 clones, around 77% of which are singletons, and over 0.8% rests with the top ten. The specimen was PBMCs. All receptors derive from a woman aged 55 to 70 in good health and CMV-seronegative. Both conserved end residues are part of each CDR3. The order of the fields is D gene, V gene, J gene, clone size, CDR3 protein, CDR3 DNA. D genes are given only for firm matches. Clone size is shown for a subset of rows, as once, few, many or a class of expanded clone.

D gene: .; V gene: TRBV5-8; J gene: TRBJ1-4; clone size: .; CDR3 protein: CASSFWPGATNEKLFF; CDR3 DNA: TGTGCCAGCAGCTTTTGGCCAGGGGCAACTAATGAAAAACTGTTTTTT
D gene: TRBD2; V gene: TRBV5-1; J gene: TRBJ2-5; clone size: once; CDR3 protein: CASSQLALKEETQYF; CDR3 DNA: TGCGCCAGCAGCCAACTAGCGCTGAAGGAAGAGACCCAGTACTTC
D gene: .; V gene: TRBV5-6; J gene: TRBJ1-1; clone size: .; CDR3 protein: CASSFGSGTGTEAFF; CDR3 DNA: TGTGCCAGCAGCTTCGGTTCTGGAACGGGCACTGAAGCTTTCTTT
D gene: TRBD2; V gene: TRBV4-1; J gene: TRBJ2-7; clone size: .; CDR3 protein: CASSQLAGVYEQYF; CDR3 DNA: TGCGCCAGCAGCCAACTAGCGGGAGTGTACGAGCAGTACTTC
D gene: TRBD1; V gene: TRBV13; J gene: TRBJ2-3; clone size: few; CDR3 protein: CASSFGTGTDTQYF; CDR3 DNA: TGTGCCAGCAGCTTCGGGACAGGCACAGATACGCAGTATTTT
D gene: TRBD2; V gene: TRBV6-5; J gene: TRBJ2-1; clone size: .; CDR3 protein: CASSTGTSGANEQFF; CDR3 DNA: TGTGCCAGCAGTACCGGGACTAGCGGGGCCAATGAGCAGTTCTTC
D gene: .; V gene: TRBV10-1; J gene: TRBJ1-1; clone size: .; CDR3 protein: CASSVSGHVEAFF; CDR3 DNA: TGCGCCAGCAGTGTGAGCGGGCATGTGGAAGCTTTCTTT
D gene: TRBD1; V gene: TRBV19; J gene: TRBJ2-6; clone size: .; CDR3 protein: CASSGTGTGANVLTF; CDR3 DNA: TGTGCCAGTAGCGGGACAGGGACCGGGGCCAACGTCCTGACTTTC
D gene: TRBD2; V gene: TRBV27; J gene: TRBJ2-7; clone size: .; CDR3 protein: CASRGRGGKDYEQYF; CDR3 DNA: TGTGCCAGCAGGGGGCGCGGGGGAAAAGACTACGAGCAGTACTTC
D gene: TRBD1; V gene: TRBV5-1; J gene: TRBJ2-5; clone size: .; CDR3 protein: CASSSRQGQETQYF; CDR3 DNA: TGCGCCAGCAGCTCCCGACAGGGACAAGAGACCCAGTACTTC
D gene: TRBD2; V gene: TRBV28; J gene: TRBJ2-3; clone size: few; CDR3 protein: CASSGLAGPQAPDTQYF; CDR3 DNA: TGTGCCAGCAGCGGACTAGCGGGGCCGCAAGCCCCAGATACGCAGTATTTT
D gene: .; V gene: TRBV18; J gene: TRBJ2-4; clone size: .; CDR3 protein: CASSPLAVAAGGNIQYF; CDR3 DNA: TGTGCCAGCTCACCATTGGCGGTAGCGGCCGGAGGGAACATTCAGTACTTC
D gene: .; V gene: TRBV5-6; J gene: TRBJ2-7; clone size: .; CDR3 protein: CASSLGTVSYEQYF; CDR3 DNA: TGTGCCAGCAGCTTAGGGACTGTTTCCTACGAGCAGTACTTC
D gene: .; V gene: TRBV6-1; J gene: TRBJ1-4; clone size: .; CDR3 protein: CARGGLPTNEKLFF; CDR3 DNA: TGTGCCAGGGGTGGGCTCCCAACTAATGAAAAACTGTTTTTT
D gene: TRBD2; V gene: TRBV27; J gene: TRBJ2-2; clone size: .; CDR3 protein: CASRDLAGAPYTGELFF; CDR3 DNA: TGTGCCAGCAGAGACCTAGCGGGAGCCCCCTACACCGGGGAGCTGTTTTTT
D gene: .; V gene: TRBV30; J gene: TRBJ1-2; clone size: few; CDR3 protein: CAWTSERNYGYTF; CDR3 DNA: TGTGCCTGGACATCGGAGAGGAACTATGGCTACACCTTC
D gene: .; V gene: TRBV6-1; J gene: TRBJ2-3; clone size: .; CDR3 protein: CASSEFGSGTTDTQYF; CDR3 DNA: TGTGCCAGCAGTGAATTCGGTAGCGGCACCACAGATACGCAGTATTTT
D gene: TRBD1; V gene: TRBV18; J gene: TRBJ1-6; clone size: .; CDR3 protein: CASSKATGDINNSPLHF; CDR3 DNA: TGTGCCAGCTCAAAAGCTACAGGGGATATCAATAATTCACCCCTCCACTTT
D gene: TRBD2; V gene: TRBV11-3; J gene: TRBJ2-1; clone size: .; CDR3 protein: CASSNRTSGLAGSNEQFF; CDR3 DNA: TGTGCCAGCAGCAACAGGACGTCGGGACTAGCGGGTTCCAATGAGCAGTTCTTC
D gene: .; V gene: TRBV7-9; J gene: TRBJ1-4; clone size: .; CDR3 protein: CASIAGGGEEKLFF; CDR3 DNA: TGTGCCAGCATCGCTGGGGGGGGCGAGGAAAAACTGTTTTTT
D gene: .; V gene: TRBV2; J gene: TRBJ2-3; clone size: .; CDR3 protein: CASSGGDTQYF; CDR3 DNA: TGTGCCAGCAGTGGCGGAGATACGCAGTATTTT
D gene: TRBD1; V gene: TRBV5-1; J gene: TRBJ2-7; clone size: .; CDR3 protein: CASSLGDRDRTGLSYEQYF; CDR3 DNA: TGCGCCAGCAGCTTGGGGGACAGGGACCGGACTGGACTCTCCTACGAGCAGTACTTC
D gene: .; V gene: TRBV27; J gene: TRBJ1-6; clone size: .; CDR3 protein: CASSFRGPYSPLHF; CDR3 DNA: TGTGCCAGCAGTTTCAGGGGCCCTTATTCACCCCTCCACTTT
D gene: TRBD2; V gene: TRBV6-1; J gene: TRBJ2-3; clone size: .; CDR3 protein: CASSARGGSADTQYF; CDR3 DNA: TGTGCCAGCAGTGCACGGGGGGGGTCGGCAGATACGCAGTATTTT
D gene: .; V gene: TRBV6-1; J gene: TRBJ1-5; clone size: .; CDR3 protein: CASSAQVSNQPQHF; CDR3 DNA: TGTGCCAGCAGTGCACAGGTTAGCAATCAGCCCCAGCATTTT
D gene: .; V gene: TRBV19; J gene: TRBJ2-7; clone size: few; CDR3 protein: CASSRVADTYEQYF; CDR3 DNA: TGTGCCAGTAGTAGGGTAGCGGACACCTACGAGCAGTACTTC
D gene: .; V gene: TRBV9; J gene: TRBJ2-7; clone size: .; CDR3 protein: CASSPRAGSSYEQYF; CDR3 DNA: TGTGCCAGCAGCCCCCGGGCGGGGTCCTCATACGAGCAGTACTTC
D gene: .; V gene: TRBV2; J gene: TRBJ1-2; clone size: .; CDR3 protein: CARGALRLYGYTF; CDR3 DNA: TGTGCCAGGGGGGCCCTCCGACTCTATGGCTACACCTTC
D gene: .; V gene: TRBV29-1; J gene: TRBJ2-5; clone size: .; CDR3 protein: CSVAGTVRETQYF; CDR3 DNA: TGCAGCGTAGCTGGGACTGTGAGGGAGACCCAGTACTTC
D gene: TRBD1; V gene: TRBV5-1; J gene: TRBJ2-5; clone size: .; CDR3 protein: CASSSRQGKGETQYF; CDR3 DNA: TGCGCCAGCAGCTCAAGACAGGGGAAGGGAGAGACCCAGTACTTC
D gene: TRBD2; V gene: TRBV28; J gene: TRBJ2-5; clone size: .; CDR3 protein: CASSSPGLAGGPAPQETQYF; CDR3 DNA: TGTGCCAGCAGCTCCCCTGGACTAGCGGGGGGTCCGGCCCCCCAAGAGACCCAGTACTTC
D gene: .; V gene: TRBV27; J gene: TRBJ2-5; clone size: once; CDR3 protein: CASRREQGWETQYF; CDR3 DNA: TGTGCCAGCAGGCGAGAGCAGGGTTGGGAGACCCAGTACTTC
D gene: TRBD2; V gene: TRBV7-9; J gene: TRBJ2-1; clone size: .; CDR3 protein: CASKILAGGYGEQFF; CDR3 DNA: TGTGCCAGCAAAATACTAGCGGGAGGTTACGGTGAGCAGTTCTTC
D gene: TRBD1; V gene: TRBV6-1; J gene: TRBJ1-4; clone size: .; CDR3 protein: CASSLTGGSNEKLFF; CDR3 DNA: TGTGCCAGCAGTCTTACAGGGGGAAGTAATGAAAAACTGTTTTTT
D gene: TRBD1; V gene: TRBV5-1; J gene: TRBJ2-7; clone size: .; CDR3 protein: CASSRTGENFYEQYF; CDR3 DNA: TGCGCCAGCAGCAGGACAGGGGAAAATTTCTACGAGCAGTACTTC
D gene: .; V gene: TRBV4-1; J gene: TRBJ2-7; clone size: few; CDR3 protein: CASSQGRAFSSYEQYF; CDR3 DNA: TGCGCCAGCAGCCAAGGCCGCGCCTTTTCTTCCTACGAGCAGTACTTC
D gene: TRBD1; V gene: TRBV11-2; J gene: TRBJ2-5; clone size: few; CDR3 protein: CASSLSGDRWTQYF; CDR3 DNA: TGTGCCAGCAGCCTCAGTGGGGACAGGTGGACCCAGTACTTC